This TCR beta chain was identified in a study of cytomegalovirus exposure and HLA in healthy donors. The germline CDR1 and CDR2 sequences are MNHEY and SVGAGI. The length of the CDR3 is 15 residues. V lost 0 bases and J lost 3, with 12 bases in between. General study results and limits: Indistinguishability led to the exclusion of some V segments, TRBV6-2 and TRBV6-3 included.

With regard to this clone: Antigen: not known.

The PCR used 60 Vbeta and 13 Jbeta primers. Using immunoSEQ multiplex PCR, the repertoire was profiled, and TCRdb retains in-frame clones only, with some absent. This table has over 150,000 clones, more than 65% appearing once. The sequenced sample was PBMCs. The chain is built from TRBV6-5 and TRBJ2-7; D is possibly TRBD1 (6 bases). The clonotype comes from a woman between 40 and 50 years old in good health and CMV-seropositive. The CDR3, as DNA: TGTGCCAGCAGTTACTCGACAGGAGTTAACTACGAGCAGTACTTC. Translating it yields CASSYSTGVNYEQYF.